This TCR beta chain is drawn from a study of T-cell memory formation after mild COVID-19. Whole-study findings and limits: The authors did not confirm SARS-CoV-2 specificity of second-wave clones peaking day 37. In pre-infection memory, a portion of responding clones appeared, which suggested that cross-reactive memory joined.

From the 5' RACE reads, TCRdb called clonotypes with MiXCR, one entry per CDR3 protein. The sample has under 450,000 distinct CDR3 sequences, roughly 14% seen once. V trimming: 3 bases; J trimming: 7 bases; junction bases outside the gene matches: 9. The CDR3 extends over 15 amino acids. Per the germline V gene, CDR1 is SGDLS and CDR2 is YYNGEE. With respect to this clonotype: The antigen remains unidentified.

This clonotype was obtained from a man aged 18 to 30 who had mild COVID-19 (a few samples of this study predate the infection). Cell type and time point are not known. The J gene is TRBJ1-5, the V gene TRBV9, with 8 bases identical to TRBD1. The sample consisted of PBMCs or a T cell subset sorted from them (not recorded which). The CDR3 sequence is CASSETGGVEQPQHF. The CDR3 coding sequence is TGTGCCAGCAGCGAAACAGGGGGAGTAGAGCAGCCCCAGCATTTT. The variable domain in full, with the rest retrieved from reference TRBV9 and TRBJ1-5, is DSGVTQTPKHLITATGQRVTLRCSPRSGDLSVYWYQQSLDQGLQFLIQYYNGEERAKGNILERFSAQQFPDLHSELNLSSLELGDSALYFCASSETGGVEQPQHFGDGTRLSIL.